The rows below give T cell receptor beta chains drawn from one sample of a study of beta chain features in type 1 diabetes. The repertoire was sequenced with immunoSEQ multiplex PCR; TCRdb's copy has only in-frame clones and lacks some. Of 330,000 or so clones in the sample, around 19% were seen once. Specimen: naive CD4+ T cells from blood. The receptors derive from a woman under 30 in good health. Both conserved end residues are part of each CDR3. Each record gives: D gene, V gene, J gene, CDR3 length, clone size, CDR3 DNA, CDR3 protein. The D gene is left open where the match is weak. Clone sizes are given selectively: once, few, many, or a class where the clone is expanded.

d_call: TRBD2
v_call: TRBV6-5
j_call: TRBJ2-1
cdr3_length: 16
clone_size: .
cdr3_nt: TGTGCCAGCAGTTCCTCCGGCGGGAGGGCCTACAATGAGCAGTTCTTC
cdr3_aa: CASSSSGGRAYNEQFF

d_call: .
v_call: TRBV13
j_call: TRBJ1-4
cdr3_length: 14
clone_size: once
cdr3_nt: TGTGCCAGCAGGGAATCAGGGGCTGGTTGGAAACTGTTTTTT
cdr3_aa: CASRESGAGWKLFF

d_call: .
v_call: TRBV6-6
j_call: TRBJ1-5
cdr3_length: 13
clone_size: .
cdr3_nt: TGTGCCAGTCAGGGGACCAGAAATCAGCCCCAGCATTTT
cdr3_aa: CASQGTRNQPQHF

d_call: TRBD1
v_call: TRBV7-2
j_call: TRBJ2-7
cdr3_length: 15
clone_size: .
cdr3_nt: TGTGCCAGCAGCGCCGGCCCGGGACAGACCTACGAGCAGTACTTC
cdr3_aa: CASSAGPGQTYEQYF

d_call: TRBD1
v_call: TRBV30
j_call: TRBJ1-2
cdr3_length: 14
clone_size: .
cdr3_nt: TGTGCCTGGAGAGTCGGCAGGGGGTCTCGTGGCTACACCTTC
cdr3_aa: CAWRVGRGSRGYTF

d_call: TRBD1
v_call: TRBV25-1
j_call: TRBJ1-2
cdr3_length: 13
clone_size: few
cdr3_nt: TGTGCCAGCAGCGATACAGGGGCCCCCGGCTACACCTTC
cdr3_aa: CASSDTGAPGYTF

d_call: TRBD1
v_call: TRBV5-4
j_call: TRBJ2-2
cdr3_length: 15
clone_size: .
cdr3_nt: TGTGCCAGCAGCTCGCACAGGGGCGACACCGGGGAGCTGTTTTTT
cdr3_aa: CASSSHRGDTGELFF

d_call: .
v_call: TRBV4-2
j_call: TRBJ1-2
cdr3_length: 15
clone_size: .
cdr3_nt: TGTGCCAGCAGCCCTTTCACAATGACAGGTAGTGGCTACACCTTC
cdr3_aa: CASSPFTMTGSGYTF

d_call: .
v_call: TRBV6-6
j_call: TRBJ1-1
cdr3_length: 14
clone_size: few
cdr3_nt: TGTGCCAGCAGTTACTCGACAGCGAACACTGAAGCTTTCTTT
cdr3_aa: CASSYSTANTEAFF

d_call: TRBD1
v_call: TRBV18
j_call: TRBJ2-4
cdr3_length: 14
clone_size: .
cdr3_nt: TGTGCCAGCTCAGGCGGACAGGGTGTCAACATTCAGTACTTC
cdr3_aa: CASSGGQGVNIQYF

d_call: .
v_call: TRBV7-9
j_call: TRBJ1-2
cdr3_length: 15
clone_size: .
cdr3_nt: TGTGCCAGCAGCCCCGGGGGATTCTTAGCCTATGGCTACACCTTC
cdr3_aa: CASSPGGFLAYGYTF

d_call: .
v_call: TRBV18
j_call: TRBJ2-7
cdr3_length: 13
clone_size: .
cdr3_nt: TGTGCCAGCTCACCACCCTCAGGCTACGAGCAGTACTTC
cdr3_aa: CASSPPSGYEQYF

d_call: TRBD2
v_call: TRBV4-3
j_call: TRBJ2-3
cdr3_length: 17
clone_size: .
cdr3_nt: TGCGCCAGCAGCCCTAGCGGGGGGGCCGGGAGCACAGATACGCAGTATTTT
cdr3_aa: CASSPSGGAGSTDTQYF

d_call: TRBD1
v_call: TRBV11-1
j_call: TRBJ2-1
cdr3_length: 11
clone_size: few
cdr3_nt: TGTGCCAGCGGCAGACAGGGGCCCTGGGTCTTC
cdr3_aa: CASGRQGPWVF

d_call: TRBD1
v_call: TRBV7-9
j_call: TRBJ2-1
cdr3_length: 15
clone_size: few
cdr3_nt: TGTGCCAGCAGCTCGCCGACAGGGATAAACAATGAGCAGTTCTTC
cdr3_aa: CASSSPTGINNEQFF

d_call: TRBD2
v_call: TRBV29-1
j_call: TRBJ2-3
cdr3_length: 13
clone_size: few
cdr3_nt: TGCAGCGTCATAGCGGGAGGAACAGATACGCAGTATTTT
cdr3_aa: CSVIAGGTDTQYF

d_call: .
v_call: TRBV4-2
j_call: TRBJ1-2
cdr3_length: 16
clone_size: .
cdr3_nt: TGTGCCAGCAGCCAAGACCTCCAGGGCCGGATTGATGGCTACACCTTC
cdr3_aa: CASSQDLQGRIDGYTF

d_call: .
v_call: TRBV30
j_call: TRBJ2-7
cdr3_length: 15
clone_size: few
cdr3_nt: TGTGCCTGGACCTATAGTGGGGGGTGGTCCTACGAGCAGTACTTC
cdr3_aa: CAWTYSGGWSYEQYF

d_call: .
v_call: TRBV5-1
j_call: TRBJ1-2
cdr3_length: 13
clone_size: few
cdr3_nt: TGCGCCAGCAGCTTCGACTCAAGCTATGGCTACACCTTC
cdr3_aa: CASSFDSSYGYTF

d_call: TRBD2
v_call: TRBV5-4
j_call: TRBJ2-3
cdr3_length: 14
clone_size: few
cdr3_nt: TGTGCCAGCAGCTTGGATCGGGAGGGGAGTGCGCAGTATTTT
cdr3_aa: CASSLDREGSAQYF

d_call: .
v_call: TRBV28
j_call: TRBJ2-7
cdr3_length: 14
clone_size: .
cdr3_nt: TGTGCCAGCCTAGTGGGCCGGGGTAACTACGAGCAGTACTTC
cdr3_aa: CASLVGRGNYEQYF

d_call: TRBD1
v_call: TRBV2
j_call: TRBJ1-2
cdr3_length: 12
clone_size: few
cdr3_nt: TGTGCCAGCACGACAGGGAACTATGGCTACACCTTC
cdr3_aa: CASTTGNYGYTF

d_call: TRBD2
v_call: TRBV29-1
j_call: TRBJ2-5
cdr3_length: 17
clone_size: few
cdr3_nt: TGCAGCGTTGCCGTCTTCCCAGGGACTAGCGGAGGAGAGACCCAGTACTTC
cdr3_aa: CSVAVFPGTSGGETQYF

d_call: TRBD1
v_call: TRBV7-9
j_call: TRBJ1-3
cdr3_length: 14
clone_size: few
cdr3_nt: TGTGCCAGCAGCCGGACAGGGCTAGGAAACACCATATATTTT
cdr3_aa: CASSRTGLGNTIYF

d_call: .
v_call: TRBV2
j_call: TRBJ2-3
cdr3_length: 16
clone_size: once
cdr3_nt: TGTGCCAGCAGTGGAGGGCTGGGAAAGAGCACAGATACGCAGTATTTT
cdr3_aa: CASSGGLGKSTDTQYF

d_call: TRBD2
v_call: TRBV14
j_call: TRBJ2-4
cdr3_length: 17
clone_size: few
cdr3_nt: TGTGCCAGCAGCCAACTCCTTAGCGGGTCCCCGGGGGACATTCAGTACTTC
cdr3_aa: CASSQLLSGSPGDIQYF

d_call: .
v_call: TRBV9
j_call: TRBJ2-3
cdr3_length: 15
clone_size: .
cdr3_nt: TGTGCCAGCAGCGTAGGTTACGGTTACACAGATACGCAGTATTTT
cdr3_aa: CASSVGYGYTDTQYF

d_call: TRBD1
v_call: TRBV5-1
j_call: TRBJ2-3
cdr3_length: 16
clone_size: .
cdr3_nt: TGCGCCAGCAGCGGATCCGGGACAGCAGGGGCAGATACGCAGTATTTT
cdr3_aa: CASSGSGTAGADTQYF

d_call: TRBD1
v_call: TRBV7-9
j_call: TRBJ2-4
cdr3_length: 14
clone_size: .
cdr3_nt: TGTGCCAGCAGCCCCGGACAGGGAGTCGGCATTCAGTACTTC
cdr3_aa: CASSPGQGVGIQYF

d_call: .
v_call: TRBV2
j_call: TRBJ1-5
cdr3_length: 14
clone_size: few
cdr3_nt: TGTGCCAGCAGTCGAGACAGAAGCAATCAGCCCCAGCATTTT
cdr3_aa: CASSRDRSNQPQHF

d_call: TRBD1
v_call: TRBV7-9
j_call: TRBJ1-2
cdr3_length: 14
clone_size: few
cdr3_nt: TGTGCCAGCAGCCGGGACAGTCGAGACTATGGCTACACCTTC
cdr3_aa: CASSRDSRDYGYTF

d_call: .
v_call: TRBV5-6
j_call: TRBJ1-2
cdr3_length: 14
clone_size: .
cdr3_nt: TGTGCCAGCAGCTTGGATACAGGATACTATGGCTACACCTTC
cdr3_aa: CASSLDTGYYGYTF

d_call: TRBD2
v_call: TRBV27
j_call: TRBJ2-7
cdr3_length: 14
clone_size: .
cdr3_nt: TGTGCCAGCAGTCAGGGCGGGAGCAGGTACGAGCAGTACTTC
cdr3_aa: CASSQGGSRYEQYF

d_call: .
v_call: TRBV2
j_call: TRBJ1-4
cdr3_length: 11
clone_size: .
cdr3_nt: TGTGCCAGCAAGTTGGGGAGAAGGGTGTTTTTT
cdr3_aa: CASKLGRRVFF

d_call: TRBD1
v_call: TRBV9
j_call: TRBJ1-1
cdr3_length: 14
clone_size: .
cdr3_nt: TGTGCCAGCAGCGTACAGGGGGTGGCCACTGAAGCTTTCTTT
cdr3_aa: CASSVQGVATEAFF

d_call: TRBD1
v_call: TRBV11-2
j_call: TRBJ1-1
cdr3_length: 15
clone_size: few
cdr3_nt: TGTGCCAGCAGCACTCTCTACAGGGGGCTGATCTTGGCTTTCTTT
cdr3_aa: CASSTLYRGLILAFF

d_call: TRBD2
v_call: TRBV25-1
j_call: TRBJ2-2
cdr3_length: 15
clone_size: few
cdr3_nt: TGTGCCAGCAGTGTAACAACGGGAGGACCAAGGGAGCTGTTTTTT
cdr3_aa: CASSVTTGGPRELFF

d_call: .
v_call: TRBV5-6
j_call: TRBJ1-2
cdr3_length: 12
clone_size: few
cdr3_nt: TGTGCCAGCAGCCCGGGAGACTATGGCTACACCTTC
cdr3_aa: CASSPGDYGYTF

d_call: .
v_call: TRBV9
j_call: TRBJ2-7
cdr3_length: 13
clone_size: few
cdr3_nt: TGTGCCAGCAGCGTAACCAGGGCGGGGGAGCAGTACTTC
cdr3_aa: CASSVTRAGEQYF

d_call: .
v_call: TRBV6-1
j_call: TRBJ1-5
cdr3_length: 16
clone_size: few
cdr3_nt: TGTGCCAGCAGTGAAGAAGGGGCAGTTAGCAATCAGCCCCAGCATTTT
cdr3_aa: CASSEEGAVSNQPQHF

d_call: .
v_call: TRBV9
j_call: TRBJ2-5
cdr3_length: 17
clone_size: .
cdr3_nt: TGTGCCAGCAGCCCCGCCGGTGGGGGACTCTCCGGGGAGACCCAGTACTTC
cdr3_aa: CASSPAGGGLSGETQYF

d_call: .
v_call: TRBV2
j_call: TRBJ1-5
cdr3_length: 14
clone_size: few
cdr3_nt: TGTGCCAGCAACCTGGACGGGGTCAATCAGCCCCAGCATTTT
cdr3_aa: CASNLDGVNQPQHF

d_call: TRBD1
v_call: TRBV5-1
j_call: TRBJ2-1
cdr3_length: 15
clone_size: .
cdr3_nt: TGCGCCAGCAGCCCGGACAGGGCCACCTACAATGAGCAGTTCTTC
cdr3_aa: CASSPDRATYNEQFF

d_call: .
v_call: TRBV7-9
j_call: TRBJ1-5
cdr3_length: 17
clone_size: .
cdr3_nt: TGTGCCAGCAGCTTAGCGTCAGGGGCCCTTAGCAATCAGCCCCAGCATTTT
cdr3_aa: CASSLASGALSNQPQHF

d_call: .
v_call: TRBV5-6
j_call: TRBJ2-1
cdr3_length: 17
clone_size: few
cdr3_nt: TGTGCCAGCAGCTGGGGCGGAGCGTTTAGTCCCTACAATGAGCAGTTCTTC
cdr3_aa: CASSWGGAFSPYNEQFF

d_call: .
v_call: TRBV5-1
j_call: TRBJ2-7
cdr3_length: 13
clone_size: .
cdr3_nt: TGCGCCAGCAGCTTGCAGGAGGGCTACGAGCAGTACTTC
cdr3_aa: CASSLQEGYEQYF

d_call: TRBD1
v_call: TRBV2
j_call: TRBJ2-1
cdr3_length: 12
clone_size: few
cdr3_nt: TGTGCCAGCAGTGGATCAGGGGGAGAGCAGTTCTTC
cdr3_aa: CASSGSGGEQFF